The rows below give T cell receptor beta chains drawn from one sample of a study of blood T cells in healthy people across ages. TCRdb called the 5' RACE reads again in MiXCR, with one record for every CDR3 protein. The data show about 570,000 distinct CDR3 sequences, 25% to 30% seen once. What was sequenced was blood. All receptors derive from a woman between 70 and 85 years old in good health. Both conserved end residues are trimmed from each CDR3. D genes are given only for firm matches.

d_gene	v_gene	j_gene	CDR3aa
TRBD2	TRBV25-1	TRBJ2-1	ASRTGGPSYNEQF
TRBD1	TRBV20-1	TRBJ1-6	SASGDRDSPLH
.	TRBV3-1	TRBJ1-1	ASSLPPRGSLNTEAF
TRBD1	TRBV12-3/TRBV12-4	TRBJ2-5	ASNPGTAQETQH
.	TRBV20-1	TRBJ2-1	SALRGSPTDEQF
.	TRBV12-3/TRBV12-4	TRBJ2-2	ASSFTITGELF
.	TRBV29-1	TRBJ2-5	SVRKHTETQY
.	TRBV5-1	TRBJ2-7	ASSPQARGISYEQY
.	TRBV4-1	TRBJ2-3	ASSQEPDTQY
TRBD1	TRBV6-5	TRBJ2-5	ASRPDRAGRIDQY
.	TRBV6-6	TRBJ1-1	ASSSWPLEAF
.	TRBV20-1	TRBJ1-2	STTGRNYGYT
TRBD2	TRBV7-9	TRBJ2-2	ASSRVLLAENTGELF
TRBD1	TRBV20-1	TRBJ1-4	SARTPGQINEKLF
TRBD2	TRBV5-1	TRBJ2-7	ASSLRTSGGLEQY
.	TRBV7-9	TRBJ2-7	ASSLSRANYEQY